These 11 T cell receptor beta chains originate from one sample sequenced in a study of shared clonotypes between healthy human individuals. CD45RO-negative, CCR7-positively selected cells formed the naive CD8 fraction, excluding terminally differentiated effector memory CD45RA+ cells. Profiling relied on immunoSEQ multiplex PCR, and the TCRdb table lists in-frame clones only, not all of them. The sample yields about 870,000 clones, around 92% seen once. The sample consisted of naive CD8+ T cells sorted from blood. These receptors were collected from a man aged 25-45 years in good health.

The chain employs TRBV6-5 and TRBJ2-1, with D perhaps matching TRBD2 (6 bases). The CDR3 runs to 15 residues. The germline V gene encodes CDR1 MNHEY and CDR2 SVGAGI. V gave up 5 bases and J gave up 7 bases, with 18 bases separating them. The CDR3 spells CASSTSGLSGNEQFF. The CDR3 DNA follows: TGTGCCAGCAGTACGAGCGGGTTGAGTGGTAATGAGCAGTTCTTC.

The gene calls are TRBV5-1 and TRBJ2-5; 9 bases match TRBD1. Germline lookup yields CDR1 SGHRS and CDR2 YFSETQ. The CDR3 consists of 14 residues. J was trimmed by 1 base and V by 7 bases; bases with no gene match: 5. CDR3 sequence reads: CASGHRGPQETQYF. As DNA, the CDR3 is TGCGCCAGCGGACACAGGGGGCCCCAAGAGACCCAGTACTTC.

The chain joins TRBV18 to TRBJ2-2; 9 bases line up with TRBD2. This CDR3 region has 16 residues. V dropped 2 bases and J dropped 12; count of bases not matched to a gene: 13. The V gene's germline CDR1 is KGHSH and CDR2 LQKENI. The CDR3, as DNA: TGTGCCAGCTCACCATACTCGGCGGCTAGCGGGAATCAGCTGTTTTTT. Translated, it gives CASSPYSAASGNQLFF.

CDR3 in amino acids: CASSQDSQGLPYEQYF. In nucleotides, the CDR3 is TGCGCCAGCAGCCAAGATTCCCAGGGCCTCCCATACGAGCAGTACTTC. The V and J genes are TRBV4-3 and TRBJ2-7, with a tentative D call TRBD1 (5 bases). The V gene's germline CDR1 is LGHNA and CDR2 YSLEER. The CDR3 contains 16 residues. Trimming removed 0 bases at V and 4 bases at J, with 16 bases between.

A remark on this clone: Possible read error: a much larger clone is one base away. The chain is built from TRBV7-2 and TRBJ2-1; no clear D. Germline V CDR1 and CDR2: SGHTA, FQGNSA. Trimming left V 5 bases short and J 3 bases short, with 5 bases between. The CDR3 covers 12 residues. This CDR3 reads CASSPDYNEQFF. The CDR3, as DNA: TGTGCCAGCAGCCCTGACTACAATGAGCAGTTCTTC.

The chain combines TRBV27 with TRBJ1-2; TRBD1 might be the D (6 bases). Germline CDR1 reads MNHEY; CDR2 reads SMNVEV (reference sequence). CDR3 length: 14 residues. The V end was cut by 2 bases, the J end by 1 base, with 8 bases between. The CDR3 is CASSLDRSNYGYTF. The CDR3 bases are TGTGCCAGCAGTTTAGACAGGAGTAACTATGGCTACACCTTC.

The genes are TRBV2 and TRBJ2-1; 7 nucleotides align to TRBD1. Germline CDR1 and CDR2: SNHLY and FYNNEI. The CDR3 has 14 amino acids. V gave up 8 bases and J gave up 2 bases; unmatched junction bases: 6. CDR3 region: CASPGDSTYNEQFF. CDR3 coding DNA: TGTGCCAGCCCCGGGGACAGCACCTACAATGAGCAGTTCTTC. Drawing the rest from reference TRBV2 and TRBJ2-1, the complete variable domain is EPEVTQTPSHQVTQMGQEVILRCVPISNHLYFYWYRQILGQKVEFLVSFYNNEISEKSEIFDDQFSVERPDGSNFTLKIRSTKLEDSAMYFCASPGDSTYNEQFFGPGTRLTVL.

The V gene is TRBV2, the J gene TRBJ2-7; tentatively, D is TRBD2 (5 bases). The germline V gene has CDR1 SNHLY and CDR2 FYNNEI. Deletions cut 6 bases from V and 2 bases from J, with 17 bases between. The CDR3 sequence is 15 residues long. The CDR3 region is CASRERTSFPYEQYF. The DNA for the CDR3 is TGTGCCAGCAGGGAGCGAACTAGTTTCCCCTACGAGCAGTACTTC.

The genes are TRBV5-6 and TRBJ1-1, with no clear D. CDR3 size: 14 residues. The ends were cut back, 1 base at V and 1 base at J, with 8 bases in the middle. Per germline, CDR1 SGHDT and CDR2 YYEEEE. The CDR3 nucleotides read TGTGCCAGCAGCTTGAGCCGGCAGAACACTGAAGCTTTCTTT. Its protein product is CASSLSRQNTEAFF. The full variable domain, with the rest looked up from reference TRBV5-6 and TRBJ1-1, is DAGVTQSPTHLIKTRGQQVTLRCSPKSGHDTVSWYQQALGQGPQFIFQYYEEEERQRGNFPDRFSGHQFPNYSSELNVNALLLGDSALYLCASSLSRQNTEAFFGQGTRLTVV.

The V call is TRBV29-1, the J call TRBJ2-1, with D unclear. Per germline, CDR1 SQVTM and CDR2 ANQGSEA. V was pared by 4 bases and J by 5 bases, with 12 bases between. The CDR3 extends over 13 amino acids. CDR3 in amino acids: CSVVERPNNEQFF. CDR3 DNA: TGCAGCGTTGTAGAGAGGCCAAACAATGAGCAGTTCTTC.

The chain has TRBV7-3 and TRBJ1-2; TRBD1 might be the D (6 bases). Trimming stripped 2 bases from V and 6 bases from J, with 19 bases between. The CDR3 totals 16 residues. CDR1 is SGHTA, CDR2 FQGTGA, per germline. Written as DNA, the CDR3 is TGTGCCAGCAGCTTAGGCGGAGACAGGACCCCCCATGGCTACACCTTC. Its protein is CASSLGGDRTPHGYTF.